This T cell receptor beta chain came from a study of blood T cell repertoires in COVID-19. Turning to the study itself: The study drew acute and convalescent COVID-19 samples from the United States, Italy and Spain. The analysed material was cDNA or gDNA that came from T cells, B-cell-depleted T cells, or PBMCs.

The authors' processing: It was from reference gene primer amplification that nucleated cell counts were estimated. Profiled with immunoSEQ multiplex PCR; TCRdb holds only in-frame clones, not every one. V, J and clone size were drawn from that table, and D and trimming were deduced from the DNA. Among under 150,000 clones listed, around four fifths were seen once. Germline V CDR1 and CDR2: SGHTA, FQGTGA. V lost 5 bases, J lost 1 base, and 4 bases stayed unmatched. The CDR3 runs 15 residues. This clone has only a few counts. Input material: peripheral blood. This receptor was taken from an elderly man with acute or convalescent COVID-19. This chain links TRBV7-3 with TRBJ2-1, with 8 positions matching TRBD2. This CDR3 is CASSPGGASYNEQFF. For the CDR3, the DNA is TGTGCCAGCAGCCCCGGGGGGGCGTCCTACAATGAGCAGTTCTTC.